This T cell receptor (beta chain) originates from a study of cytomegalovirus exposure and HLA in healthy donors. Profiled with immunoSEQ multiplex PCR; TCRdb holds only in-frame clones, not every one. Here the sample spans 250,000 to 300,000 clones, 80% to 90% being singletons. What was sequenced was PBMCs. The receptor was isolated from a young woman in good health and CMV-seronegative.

CDR3 DNA: TGTGCCAGCAGACTACAGGGGAATAGCAATCAGCCCCAGCATTTT. It codes for CASRLQGNSNQPQHF. The chain employs TRBV6-5 and TRBJ1-5; TRBD1 matches at 7 bases. V shed 6 bases, J shed 0 bases, and the junction held 5 bases outside the gene matches. The CDR3 runs to 15 residues. CDR1 MNHEY and CDR2 SVGAGI come from the germline V gene.